This passage covers 24 T cell receptor beta chains from one sample sequenced in a study of human T cells and chemical hapten exposure. As for time point: patch test 2, 6 weeks after DPC sensitization. As to treatment: therapeutic diphenylcyclopropenone sensitization with weekly scalp DPC. One entry per CDR3 protein, called by TCRdb with MiXCR from the RACE reads. The sample lists fewer than 85,000 distinct CDR3 sequences; 9.5% to 13% were seen once. Sequenced here: whole blood, sampled in connection with sensitization to the hapten diphenylcyclopropenone (DPC). These receptors came from a young woman with alopecia areata. Some clones in this sample may be carry-over from other donors' samples.

This clonotype was seen many times. The chain carries TRBV18 and TRBJ2-1; 7 bases line up with TRBD2. V dropped 10 bases and J dropped 0; count of bases not matched to a gene: 12. Germline V gene data show CDR1 as KGHSH and CDR2 as LQKENI. The CDR3 consists of 16 residues. The DNA for the CDR3 is TGTGCCAATTTCCTAGCGGATTACAGCTCCTACAATGAGCAGTTCTTC. It is translated as CANFLADYSSYNEQFF.

This clonotype came up many times. The J gene is TRBJ1-1, the V gene TRBV29-1, with D unclear. With 7 bases removed from V and 0 bases from J, the gap between germline ends came to 6 bases. Germline V gene sequence: CDR1 SQVTM, CDR2 ANQGSEA. This CDR3 is 11 amino acids long. As DNA, the CDR3 is TGCAGCGCCACGGTGAACACTGAAGCTTTCTTT. Protein sequence: CSATVNTEAFF.

This clonotype has only a few counts. CDR3 sequence (DNA): TGTGCCAGCATAAACACAGATACGCAGTATTTT. It yields the protein CASINTDTQYF. This chain links TRBV12-3 or TRBV12-4 with TRBJ2-3, with unresolved D. Trimming took off 7 bases at V and 2 bases at J, with 4 bases between the two ends. This CDR3 has 11 amino acids.

This clonotype was seen at least ten times. This chain links TRBV29-1 with TRBJ1-2; D possibly corresponds to TRBD1 (6 bases). The CDR3 loop spans 14 amino acids. With 2 bases removed from V and 3 bases from J, the gap between germline ends came to 13 bases. CDR1 and CDR2 (germline): SQVTM, ANQGSEA. The CDR3, as DNA: TGCAGCGTTGAACGGGGGGCATATGACTATGGCTACACCTTC. Encoded protein: CSVERGAYDYGYTF.

The V call is TRBV5-1, the J call TRBJ1-6; a weak D match, TRBD1 (6 bases). The germline V gene has CDR1 SGHRS and CDR2 YFSETQ. The CDR3 sequence is 15 residues long. Trimming removed 1 base from V and 7 bases from J, with 12 bases in between. The CDR3 loop is CASSLSGQLNSPLHF. The CDR3 nucleotides read TGCGCCAGCAGCTTGTCCGGACAGCTGAATTCACCCCTCCACTTT.

At least ten counts were recorded for this clonotype. This chain connects TRBV11-2 to TRBJ2-2; possibly TRBD2 for D (5 bases). Trimming took off 2 bases at V and 2 bases at J, with 9 bases between the two ends. The length of the CDR3 is 15 residues. Germline V gene lookup returns CDR1 SGHAT and CDR2 FQNNGV. In DNA, the CDR3 is TGTGCCAGCAGCTTAAGAGCGGATAACACCGGGGAGCTGTTTTTT. Its protein product is CASSLRADNTGELFF.

This clonotype has a count of ten or more. This chain links TRBV20-1 with TRBJ1-5; 7 positions match TRBD1. Losses at the gene ends were 0 bases for V and 3 bases for J; bases not matched to a gene: 5. The CDR3 is 15 amino acids. The V gene's germline CDR1 is DFQATT and CDR2 SNEGSKA (reference sequence). In DNA, the CDR3 is TGCAGTGCTAGAGAGACGGGACAGTACAATCAGCCCCAGCATTTT. Its protein is CSARETGQYNQPQHF.

This chain uses TRBV29-1 with TRBJ1-2; 7 bases agree with TRBD1. The junction had 4 bases not matched to a gene; V was cut back by 2 bases and J by 10 bases. CDR1 and CDR2 (germline): SQVTM, ANQGSEA. The CDR3 length is 11 residues. The CDR3 loop reads CSVELGQVYTF. The CDR3 DNA reads TGCAGCGTTGAATTAGGACAGGTCTACACCTTC.

This clonotype came up many times. The rearrangement uses TRBV20-1 and TRBJ2-1; 12 bases fit TRBD2. The CDR3 length is 14 residues. Looked up from germline, CDR1 is DFQATT and CDR2 is SNEGSKA (reference sequence). V lost 3 bases and J lost 8; bases outside the gene matches: 5. Written as DNA, the CDR3 is TGCAGTGCTAGTGCTAGCGGGGGGGCTGATGAGCAGTTCTTC. It codes for CSASASGGADEQFF.

The rearrangement links TRBV5-1 to TRBJ1-1; TRBD1 might be the D (5 bases). CDR3 length equals 15 residues. The V end lost 4 bases, the J end lost 1 base, and 14 bases lay between the germline ends. CDR1 and CDR2 from the germline V gene are SGHRS and YFSETQ. The CDR3 loop is CASSPRTGENTEAFF. The DNA of the CDR3 is TGCGCCAGCAGCCCGAGGACGGGGGAGAACACTGAAGCTTTCTTT.

This clonotype appeared many times. The chain couples TRBV7-8 to TRBJ1-4; D may be TRBD1 (5 bases). The germline CDR1 and CDR2 sequences are SGHVS and FQNEAQ. Trimming shortened V by 4 bases and J by 5 bases, and 8 bases separated the two germline ends. The CDR3 covers 13 residues. The DNA for the CDR3 is TGTGCCAGCAGCTCGACAGAAAATGAAAAACTGTTTTTT. Amino acid sequence: CASSSTENEKLFF.

This clonotype was counted a few times. The chain carries TRBV9 and TRBJ2-2; no clear D gene. The CDR3 loop spans 16 amino acids. Germline assignment: CDR1 SGDLS and CDR2 YYNGEE. Between the trimmed V and J ends, which lost 6 bases and 0 bases, there was a span of 15 bases. This CDR3 reads CASTTMMSPNTGELFF. CDR3 sequence (DNA): TGTGCCAGCACCACTATGATGAGTCCGAACACCGGGGAGCTGTTTTTT.

Many counts were recorded for this clonotype. The chain combines TRBV12-3 or TRBV12-4 with TRBJ2-7; D may be TRBD1 (8 bases). Between the trimmed V and J ends, which lost 6 bases and 2 bases, there was a span of 17 bases. CDR3 length equals 15 residues. The CDR3 sequence: CASRGGTGNPYEQYF. The CDR3 DNA sequence: TGTGCCAGCAGGGGGGGGACAGGAAACCCCTACGAGCAGTACTTC.

Details on this clonotype: A read error may produce the germline difference seen at one junction end. The chain recombines TRBV28 with TRBJ2-7, with no clear D. This CDR3 is 14 amino acids long. Germline V gene data show CDR1 as MDHEN and CDR2 as SYDVKM. The CDR3 loop is CASSLAGTLYEQCF. The DNA for the CDR3 is TGTGCCAGCAGTTTGGCAGGAACTCTTTACGAGCAGTGCTTC. The full variable domain, completed using reference TRBV28 and TRBJ2-7, is DVKVTQSSRYLVKRTGEKVFLECVQDMDHENMFWYRQDPGLGLRLIYFSYDVKMKEKGDIPEGYSVSREKKERFSLILESASTNQTSMYLCASSLAGTLYEQCFGPGTRLTVT.

Ten or more counts support this clonotype. The chain has TRBV3-1 and TRBJ2-5; D gene uncertain. V lost 3 bases, J lost 5 bases, and 7 bases lay in between. The CDR3 is 12 amino acids. CDR1 and CDR2 (germline): LGHDT, YNNKEL (reference sequence). The CDR3 loop reads CASSHLLETQYF. The DNA of the CDR3 is TGTGCCAGCAGCCACCTTCTGGAGACCCAGTACTTC.

The chain uses TRBV29-1 and TRBJ2-5, with TRBD1 as a possible D gene (6 bases). This CDR3 is 14 amino acids long. Per the germline V gene, CDR1 is SQVTM and CDR2 is ANQGSEA. Trimming shortened V by 3 bases and J by 3 bases, and 14 bases separated the two germline ends. The CDR3 loop reads CSVDSSTGEETQYF. In nucleotides, the CDR3 is TGCAGCGTTGATTCGTCGACAGGAGAAGAGACCCAGTACTTC. Full variable domain (remainder filled in from reference TRBV29-1 and TRBJ2-5): SAVISQKPSRDICQRGTSLTIQCQVDSQVTMMFWYRQQPGQSLTLIATANQGSEATYESGFVIDKFPISRPNLTFSTLTVSNMSPEDSSIYLCSVDSSTGEETQYFGPGTRLLVL.

This clonotype appeared many times. This chain links TRBV4-3 with TRBJ1-6; 8 nucleotides match TRBD1. The V gene's germline CDR1 is LGHNA and CDR2 YSLEER. This CDR3 has 17 amino acids. Trimming took 4 bases from V and 7 from J; bases not matched to a gene: 12. CDR3 loop: CASSRNPPQGENSPLHF. In DNA form, the CDR3 reads TGCGCCAGCAGCCGCAACCCCCCACAGGGGGAAAATTCACCCCTCCACTTT.

This clonotype occurred many times. The rearrangement links TRBV7-6 to TRBJ2-1; 11 bases align to TRBD2. Germline CDR1 and CDR2: SGHVS and FNYEAQ. The CDR3 has 14 amino acids. The junction had 6 bases not matched to a gene; V was cut back by 5 bases and J by 9 bases. The CDR3 loop reads CASSQFTSGGEQFF. CDR3 DNA sequence: TGTGCCAGCAGCCAATTTACTAGCGGGGGTGAGCAGTTCTTC.

The genes are TRBV19 and TRBJ2-1; 9 bases fit TRBD2. CDR3 size: 15 residues. Germline V gene sequence: CDR1 LNHDA, CDR2 SQIVND (reference sequence). After removal of 7 bases from V and 2 bases from J, the junction contained 6 bases not matched to a gene. The CDR3 sequence: CASIPERGAYNEQFF. Written as DNA, the CDR3 is TGTGCCAGTATTCCCGAGCGGGGGGCCTACAATGAGCAGTTCTTC.

This clonotype was recorded many times. For the CDR3, the DNA is TGTGCCAGCAGCGCTACAAGGACAGGGAGGAACGAGCAGTACTTC. Translated, it gives CASSATRTGRNEQYF. This chain connects TRBV14 to TRBJ2-7; 8 bases are a match to TRBD1. This CDR3 comprises 15 residues. The V segment lost 5 bases and the J segment 5 bases; nucleotides outside the gene matches: 11. Germline-derived CDR1 and CDR2 are SGHDN and FVKESK. Full variable domain (rest looked up from reference TRBV14 and TRBJ2-7): EAGVTQFPSHSVIEKGQTVTLRCDPISGHDNLYWYRRVMGKEIKFLLHFVKESKQDESGMPNNRFLAERTGGTYSTLKVQPAELEDSGVYFCASSATRTGRNEQYFGPGTRLTVT.

Many counts were recorded for this clonotype. J is TRBJ2-7 and V is TRBV18; 11 nucleotides agree with TRBD2. The V and J ends lost 0 bases and 4 bases, in that order; junction bases with no gene match: 5. From germline, CDR1 is KGHSH and CDR2 LQKENI. The CDR3 contains 16 residues. The CDR3 here is CASSPPSGTSGYEQYF. The CDR3 DNA sequence: TGTGCCAGCTCACCACCGTCCGGGACTAGCGGATACGAGCAGTACTTC. The entire variable domain, with the rest obtained from reference TRBV18 and TRBJ2-7, is as follows: NAGVMQNPRHLVRRRGQEARLRCSPMKGHSHVYWYRQLPEEGLKFMVYLQKENIIDESGMPKERFSAEFPKEGPSILRIQQVVRGDSAAYFCASSPPSGTSGYEQYFGPGTRLTVT.

This clonotype was found many times. This chain uses TRBV5-4 with TRBJ2-5; D might be TRBD1 or TRBD2, each matching 5 bases. The V gene's germline CDR1 is SGHNT and CDR2 YYREEE (reference sequence). This CDR3 comprises 13 residues. The V and J ends lost 3 bases and 0 bases respectively, with 6 bases between them. The CDR3 DNA sequence: TGTGCCAGCAGCTGGGGGAACCAAGAGACCCAGTACTTC. Residues: CASSWGNQETQYF.

This clonotype was detected ten times or more. CDR3 sequence: CASSDGLPERGYTF. CDR3 bases: TGTGCCAGCAGTGATGGACTGCCCGAGCGGGGCTACACCTTC. The chain uses TRBV6-1 and TRBJ1-2; D is unclear. The germline V gene has CDR1 MNHNS and CDR2 SASEGT. Trimming cost V 3 bases and J 8 bases, with 16 bases left between them. The CDR3 spans 14 residues.

This clonotype was seen many times. The chain couples TRBV11-2 to TRBJ2-7; D is perhaps TRBD1 (6 bases). CDR3 length: 11 residues. Germline V gives CDR1 SGHAT, CDR2 FQNNGV. Between the trimmed V and J ends, which lost 6 bases and 7 bases, there was a span of 10 bases. The CDR3 region is CASRGAGEQYF. CDR3 nucleotide sequence: TGTGCCAGCAGGGGGGCAGGAGAGCAGTACTTC.